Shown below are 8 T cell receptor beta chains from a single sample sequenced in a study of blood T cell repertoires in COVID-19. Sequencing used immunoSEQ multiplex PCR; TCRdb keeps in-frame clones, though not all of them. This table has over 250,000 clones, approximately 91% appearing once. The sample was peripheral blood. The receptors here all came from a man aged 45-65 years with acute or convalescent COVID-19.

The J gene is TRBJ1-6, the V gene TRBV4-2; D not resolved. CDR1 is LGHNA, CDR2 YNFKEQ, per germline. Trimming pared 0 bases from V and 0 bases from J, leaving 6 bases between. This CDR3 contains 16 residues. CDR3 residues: CASSQDSSSYNSPLHF. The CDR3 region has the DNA TGTGCCAGCAGCCAAGATTCTAGCTCCTATAATTCACCCCTCCACTTT.

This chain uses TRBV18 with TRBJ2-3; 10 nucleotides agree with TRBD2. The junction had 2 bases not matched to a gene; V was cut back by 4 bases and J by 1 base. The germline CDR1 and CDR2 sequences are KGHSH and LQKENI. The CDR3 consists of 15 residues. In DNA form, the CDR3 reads TGTGCCAGCTCACATACTAGCGGGGGCACAGATACGCAGTATTTT. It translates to CASSHTSGGTDTQYF.

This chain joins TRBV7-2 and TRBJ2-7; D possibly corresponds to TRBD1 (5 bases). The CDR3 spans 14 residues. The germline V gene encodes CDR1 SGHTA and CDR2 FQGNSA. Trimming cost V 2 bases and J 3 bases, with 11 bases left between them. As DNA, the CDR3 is TGTGCCAGCAGCTTACAGGGCTTAAACTACGAGCAGTACTTC. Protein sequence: CASSLQGLNYEQYF. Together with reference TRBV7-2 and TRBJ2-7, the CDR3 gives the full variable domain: GAGVSQSPSNKVTEKGKDVELRCDPISGHTALYWYRQSLGQGLEFLIYFQGNSAPDKSGLPSDRFSAERTGGSVSTLTIQRTQQEDSAVYLCASSLQGLNYEQYFGPGTRLTVT.

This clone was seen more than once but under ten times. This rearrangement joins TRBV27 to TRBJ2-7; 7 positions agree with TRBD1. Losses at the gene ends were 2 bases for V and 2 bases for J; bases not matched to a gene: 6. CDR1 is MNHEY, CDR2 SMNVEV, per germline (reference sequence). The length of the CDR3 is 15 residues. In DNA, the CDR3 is TGTGCCAGCAGTTTAGGGACAGCATCAACCTACGAGCAGTACTTC. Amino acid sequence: CASSLGTASTYEQYF.

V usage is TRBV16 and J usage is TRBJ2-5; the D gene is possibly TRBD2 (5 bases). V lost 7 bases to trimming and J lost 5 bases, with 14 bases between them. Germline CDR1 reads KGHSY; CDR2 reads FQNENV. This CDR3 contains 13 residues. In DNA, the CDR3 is TGTGCCAGCACCCGCGACCGAGGGGAGACCCAGTACTTC. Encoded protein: CASTRDRGETQYF.

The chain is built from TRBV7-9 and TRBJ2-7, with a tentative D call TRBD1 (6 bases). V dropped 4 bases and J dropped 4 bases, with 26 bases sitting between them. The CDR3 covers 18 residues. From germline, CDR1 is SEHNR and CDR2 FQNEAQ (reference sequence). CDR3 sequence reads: CASSSLGDAGAALYEQYF. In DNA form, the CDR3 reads TGTGCCAGCAGCTCCTTAGGGGATGCAGGGGCCGCCCTTTACGAGCAGTACTTC.

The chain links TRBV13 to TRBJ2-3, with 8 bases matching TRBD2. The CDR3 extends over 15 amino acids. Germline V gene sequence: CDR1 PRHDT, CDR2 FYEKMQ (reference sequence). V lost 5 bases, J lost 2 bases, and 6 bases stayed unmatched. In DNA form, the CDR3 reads TGTGCCAGCAGCCCGCGGGGGGCGCCCACAGATACGCAGTATTTT. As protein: CASSPRGAPTDTQYF.

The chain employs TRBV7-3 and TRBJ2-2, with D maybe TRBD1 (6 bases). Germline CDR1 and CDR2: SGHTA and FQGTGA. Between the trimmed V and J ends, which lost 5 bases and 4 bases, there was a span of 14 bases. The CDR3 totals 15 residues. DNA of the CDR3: TGTGCCAGCAGCCAAACAGGGTTGGTCACCGGGGAGCTGTTTTTT. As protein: CASSQTGLVTGELFF.